The clone carrying this T cell receptor (beta chain) was counted many times. Its specificity is not known. This record belongs to a study of T cells in Graves' hyperthyroidism and ophthalmopathy. Findings and limits, study-wide: Progression to ophthalmopathy was predicted a median of 6.5 months early. Most clonotypes expanded in thyroid above 0.001 were likewise present in blood.

This CDR3 comprises 14 residues. Germline loops: CDR1 MNHEY, CDR2 SMNVEV (reference sequence). The J segment lost 3 bases and the V segment lost 3 bases, leaving 4 bases of the junction unmatched. The source material, RNA transcripts, was used to amplify TCR beta CDR3 regions. The TCR CDR3 was amplified in a first-round RT-PCR using the HTBI primer set. TCRdb re-derived calls from the multiplex PCR reads in MiXCR, one entry per CDR3 protein. Among about 590,000 distinct CDR3 sequences listed, 12% to 15% were seen once. This chain links TRBV27 with TRBJ1-2, with 7 bases matching TRBD1. This sequence was found in a woman aged 18-29 years with Graves' ophthalmopathy. Input material: blood. The CDR3: CASSFKGADYGYTF. DNA for the CDR3: TGTGCCAGCAGTTTTAAGGGGGCGGACTATGGCTACACCTTC.